This is a list of T cell receptor beta chains from one sample in a study of OX40 agonist ivuxolimab in advanced cancers. Method: immunoSEQ multiplex PCR; TCRdb's copy keeps in-frame clones and lacks some. Of 50,000 to 70,000 clones in the sample, roughly nine tenths were seen once. This sample comprised CD4+ or CD8+ T cells sorted from blood, obtained in a trial of the OX40 agonist ivuxolimab. These receptors all stem from an adult with an advanced solid tumor such as melanoma, head and neck, liver or kidney cancer. Both conserved end residues are part of each CDR3. Fields, in order: V gene, D gene, J gene, clone size, CDR3 protein, CDR3 DNA. A D gene is named only where the DNA matches it firmly. For some rows the clone size is stated as once, few or many, or as a class when expanded; others skip it.

TRBV5-6,-,TRBJ2-5,-,CASSLAGVQETQYF,TGTGCCAGCAGCTTGGCTGGGGTACAAGAGACCCAGTACTTC
TRBV6-1,-,TRBJ2-5,-,CASSEGVLQETQYF,TGTGCCAGCAGTGAAGGGGTACTACAAGAGACCCAGTACTTC
TRBV7-2,-,TRBJ2-1,-,CASSLGDNEQFF,TGTGCCAGCAGCTTAGGCGACAATGAGCAGTTCTTC
TRBV12-2,-,TRBJ2-7,-,CASRLRTGGPPIHEQYF,TGTGCAAGTCGCCTCCGGACAGGGGGGCCTCCCATCCACGAGCAGTACTTC
TRBV4-2,TRBD1,TRBJ2-7,-,CASSLGQGSSYEQYF,TGTGCCAGCAGCCTGGGACAGGGGTCCTCCTACGAGCAGTACTTC
TRBV19,TRBD2,TRBJ2-3,-,CASTAREGGTDTQYF,TGTGCCAGTACGGCGCGGGAGGGGGGGACAGATACGCAGTATTTT
TRBV28,-,TRBJ2-1,-,CASSFRISYNEQFF,TGTGCCAGCAGTTTCCGTATCTCCTACAATGAGCAGTTCTTC
TRBV5-1,-,TRBJ2-5,-,CASSFGVRETQYF,TGCGCCAGCAGCTTCGGGGTTAGAGAGACCCAGTACTTC
TRBV10-2,TRBD1,TRBJ2-5,once,CASSVMTGPETQYF,TGCGCCAGCAGTGTGATGACAGGGCCGGAGACCCAGTACTTC
TRBV6-5,TRBD2,TRBJ2-5,-,CASSYLAGGPETQYF,TGTGCCAGCAGTTACTTAGCGGGAGGGCCAGAGACCCAGTACTTC
TRBV27,-,TRBJ2-7,-,CASSLLGPYEQYF,TGTGCCAGCAGTTTACTCGGACCCTACGAGCAGTACTTC
TRBV16,-,TRBJ2-7,-,CASSQSGVEQYF,TGTGCCAGCAGCCAATCCGGCGTTGAGCAGTACTTC
TRBV27,-,TRBJ2-7,-,CASSWASTYEQYF,TGTGCCAGCAGTTGGGCCTCGACCTACGAGCAGTACTTC
TRBV15,-,TRBJ2-7,-,CATSRPQGRSSYEQYF,TGTGCCACCAGCAGGCCACAGGGACGGAGCTCCTACGAGCAGTACTTC
TRBV25-1,-,TRBJ1-2,once,CASSAGPGRGYTF,TGTGCCAGCAGCGCGGGCCCGGGTAGGGGCTACACCTTC
TRBV7-2,-,TRBJ1-3,-,CASSPLGAGNTIYF,TGTGCCAGCAGTCCCTTGGGTGCTGGAAACACCATATATTTT
TRBV9,TRBD2,TRBJ2-1,-,CASSATSGTYNEQFF,TGTGCCAGCAGCGCGACTAGCGGCACCTACAATGAGCAGTTCTTC
TRBV4-1,-,TRBJ2-7,few,CASSQEYGSSYEQYF,TGCGCCAGCAGCCAAGAATATGGGAGCTCCTACGAGCAGTACTTC
TRBV11-2,-,TRBJ2-7,-,CASSSRTEYEQYF,TGTGCCAGCAGCTCAAGGACAGAGTACGAGCAGTACTTC
TRBV6-5,-,TRBJ2-7,-,CASSYTQGKSYEQYF,TGTGCCAGCAGTTACACACAGGGCAAATCCTACGAGCAGTACTTC
TRBV11-2,-,TRBJ2-1,-,CASSSTASSYNEQFF,TGTGCCAGCAGTTCGACTGCCAGCTCCTACAATGAGCAGTTCTTC
TRBV4-1,-,TRBJ1-5,once,CASSQDHTGPGSPGGQPQHF,TGCGCCAGCAGCCAAGATCATACAGGCCCGGGGAGCCCGGGAGGTCAGCCCCAGCATTTT
TRBV4-1,-,TRBJ2-3,-,CASSQDQTADTQYF,TGCGCCAGCAGCCAAGATCAGACGGCAGATACGCAGTATTTT
TRBV19,TRBD2,TRBJ2-1,-,CASSPLAGGPAEQFF,TGTGCCAGTAGTCCGCTAGCGGGAGGGCCCGCTGAGCAGTTCTTC
TRBV7-2,TRBD1,TRBJ2-6,-,CASSLVEGASGANVLTF,TGTGCCAGCAGCTTAGTAGAGGGGGCTTCTGGGGCCAACGTCCTGACTTTC
TRBV28,-,TRBJ1-2,-,CASQLSVSTAGYTF,TGTGCCAGCCAACTCAGTGTCAGCACAGCTGGCTACACCTTC
TRBV7-2,-,TRBJ2-1,-,CASSLGLKNEQFF,TGTGCCAGCAGCCTGGGACTTAAGAATGAGCAGTTCTTC
TRBV27,-,TRBJ2-5,-,CASGHAGETQYF,TGTGCCAGCGGCCACGCAGGGGAGACCCAGTACTTC
TRBV4-1,-,TRBJ1-5,-,CASSQDPGQQPQHF,TGCGCCAGCAGCCAAGATCCAGGACAGCAGCCCCAGCATTTT
TRBV10-3,TRBD1,TRBJ2-7,-,CAISDRGKSGEQYF,TGTGCCATCAGTGACAGGGGGAAATCTGGCGAGCAGTACTTC
TRBV5-1,-,TRBJ2-7,-,CASSLGVGTYEQYF,TGCGCCAGCAGCTTGGGGGTCGGCACCTACGAGCAGTACTTC
TRBV19,-,TRBJ1-1,few,CASSSEGVVAFF,TGTGCCAGTAGTAGTGAGGGGGTTGTTGCTTTCTTT
TRBV28,-,TRBJ1-5,-,CASSSRRQPAQPQHF,TGTGCCAGCAGTTCTAGGCGGCAGCCAGCTCAGCCCCAGCATTTT
TRBV5-1,TRBD2,TRBJ2-1,-,CASSLEVSGRNEQFF,TGCGCCAGCAGCTTGGAGGTTAGCGGGAGAAATGAGCAGTTCTTC
TRBV28,TRBD1,TRBJ1-1,-,CASSIRGTEAFF,TGTGCCAGCAGTATCAGGGGGACTGAAGCTTTCTTT
TRBV27,TRBD1,TRBJ2-7,-,CASSLIGTGDYEQYF,TGTGCCAGCAGTTTAATAGGGACAGGCGACTACGAGCAGTACTTC
TRBV29-1,-,TRBJ1-1,-,CSVEVGHRNTEAFF,TGCAGCGTTGAAGTGGGACATCGAAACACTGAAGCTTTCTTT
TRBV7-8,TRBD2,TRBJ2-1,-,CASSLWGEGSHEQFF,TGTGCCAGCAGCCTGTGGGGGGAGGGGAGCCATGAGCAGTTCTTC
TRBV6-5,TRBD1,TRBJ2-2,-,CASSYSGQGRAGELFF,TGTGCCAGCAGTTACTCAGGACAGGGCAGGGCCGGGGAGCTGTTTTTT
TRBV9,-,TRBJ2-1,-,CASSTTGTSGFLYNEQFF,TGTGCCAGCAGCACGACCGGGACCTCCGGTTTCCTATACAATGAGCAGTTCTTC
TRBV30,TRBD2,TRBJ2-1,-,CAWTIAGGLANEQFF,TGTGCCTGGACCATAGCGGGAGGGCTGGCCAATGAGCAGTTCTTC
TRBV4-3,-,TRBJ2-4,-,CASSQGVGGQGKNIQYF,TGCGCCAGCAGCCAAGGAGTGGGGGGGCAGGGGAAAAACATTCAGTACTTC
TRBV7-3,TRBD2,TRBJ2-5,-,CASSSTGTSGETQYF,TGTGCCAGCAGCTCCACCGGGACTAGCGGAGAGACCCAGTACTTC
TRBV27,-,TRBJ2-1,-,CASSLRSSYNEQFF,TGTGCCAGCAGTTTAAGGAGCTCCTACAATGAGCAGTTCTTC